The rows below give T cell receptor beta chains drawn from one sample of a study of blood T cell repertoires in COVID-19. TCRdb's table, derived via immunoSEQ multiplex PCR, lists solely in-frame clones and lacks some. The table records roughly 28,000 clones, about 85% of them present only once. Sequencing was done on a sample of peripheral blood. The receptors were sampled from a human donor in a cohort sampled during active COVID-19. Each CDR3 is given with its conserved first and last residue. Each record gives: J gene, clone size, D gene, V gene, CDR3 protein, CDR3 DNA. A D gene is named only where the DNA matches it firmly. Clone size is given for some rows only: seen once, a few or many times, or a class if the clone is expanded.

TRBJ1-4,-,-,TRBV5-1,CASSFRGEANEKLFF,TGCGCCAGCAGCTTTCGGGGAGAGGCTAATGAAAAACTGTTTTTT
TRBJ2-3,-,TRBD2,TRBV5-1,CARSGRARGGTDTQYF,TGCGCCCGCAGCGGCCGGGCGCGGGGGGGCACAGATACGCAGTATTTT
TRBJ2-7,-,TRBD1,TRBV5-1,CASSRGQVDEQYF,TGCGCCAGCAGCCGAGGACAGGTGGACGAGCAGTACTTC
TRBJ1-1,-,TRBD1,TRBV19,CASSIGTGGISEAFF,TGTGCCAGTAGTATTGGGACAGGGGGTATCAGTGAAGCTTTCTTT
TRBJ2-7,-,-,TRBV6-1,CASSEGSSYEQYF,TGTGCCAGCAGTGAAGGGAGTTCTTACGAGCAGTACTTC
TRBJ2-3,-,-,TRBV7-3,CASSLNPISEGVTYTQYF,TGTGCCAGCAGCTTAAACCCAATCAGTGAGGGCGTAACATATACGCAGTATTTT
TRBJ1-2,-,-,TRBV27,CASFGGGYYGYTF,TGTGCCAGCTTTGGGGGGGGATACTATGGCTACACCTTC
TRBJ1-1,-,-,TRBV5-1,CASSIGVPVTEAFF,TGCGCCAGCAGCATAGGGGTGCCAGTCACTGAAGCTTTCTTT
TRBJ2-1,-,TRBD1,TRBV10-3,CAIRQGATYNEQFF,TGTGCCATCCGACAGGGGGCAACCTACAATGAGCAGTTCTTC
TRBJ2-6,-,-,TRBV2,CASVLGASGANVLTF,TGTGCCAGCGTCCTAGGGGCCTCTGGGGCCAACGTCCTGACTTTC
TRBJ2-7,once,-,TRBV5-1,CASSLEALARPLEQYF,TGCGCCAGCAGCTTGGAAGCCCTAGCGCGACCATTGGAGCAGTACTTC
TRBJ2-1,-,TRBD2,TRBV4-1,CASSQEAGDEQFF,TGCGCCAGCAGCCAAGAGGCGGGGGATGAGCAGTTCTTC
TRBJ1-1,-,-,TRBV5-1,CASSDQQGPGTEAFF,TGCGCCAGCAGCGACCAACAGGGCCCCGGCACTGAAGCTTTCTTT
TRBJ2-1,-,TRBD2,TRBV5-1,CASSFLETSGYSTYNEQFF,TGCGCCAGCAGCTTTCTAGAGACTAGCGGGTACAGCACCTACAATGAGCAGTTCTTC
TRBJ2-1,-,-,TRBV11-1,CASSFAGHSYNEQFF,TGTGCCAGCAGCTTTGCAGGGCACTCCTACAATGAGCAGTTCTTC
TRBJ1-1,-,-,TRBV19,CASRTALNTEAFF,TGTGCCAGCAGGACAGCCTTAAACACTGAAGCTTTCTTT
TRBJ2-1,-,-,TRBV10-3,CAISESRAGSSYNEQFF,TGTGCCATCAGTGAGTCGAGGGCGGGAAGCTCCTACAATGAGCAGTTCTTC
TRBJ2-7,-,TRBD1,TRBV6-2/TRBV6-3,CASSRGQGGSYEQYF,TGTGCCAGCAGTCGCGGACAGGGGGGCTCCTACGAGCAGTACTTC
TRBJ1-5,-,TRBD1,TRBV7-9,CASSLGQINQPQHF,TGTGCCAGCAGCTTGGGACAGATCAATCAGCCCCAGCATTTT
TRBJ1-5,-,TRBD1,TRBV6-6,CASKGQGVGNQPQHF,TGTGCCAGCAAAGGGCAGGGGGTCGGCAATCAGCCCCAGCATTTT
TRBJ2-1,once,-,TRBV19,CASSIDISVGLEQFF,TGTGCCAGTAGTATAGATATATCGGTCGGACTTGAGCAGTTCTTC
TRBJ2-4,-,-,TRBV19,CASIDRTVAKNIQYF,TGTGCCAGTATTGATCGGACAGTAGCCAAAAACATTCAGTACTTC
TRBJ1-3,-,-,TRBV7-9,CASSLAGQYSGNTIYF,TGTGCCAGCAGCTTAGCAGGACAGTACTCTGGAAACACCATATATTTT
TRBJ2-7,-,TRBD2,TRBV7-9,CASSLAGGPSGEQYF,TGTGCCAGCAGCTTAGCGGGAGGGCCTTCTGGCGAGCAGTACTTC
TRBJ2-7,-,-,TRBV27,CASSLHRDSSSYEQYF,TGTGCCAGCAGTTTGCACCGGGACTCGAGCTCCTACGAGCAGTACTTC
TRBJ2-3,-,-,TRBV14,CASSRGRDTQYF,TGTGCCAGCAGCCGTGGGAGAGATACGCAGTATTTT
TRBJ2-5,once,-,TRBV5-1,CASSWGDSQETQYF,TGCGCCAGCAGCTGGGGGGACAGCCAAGAGACCCAGTACTTC
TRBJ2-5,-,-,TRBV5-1,CASSLIAGKETQYF,TGCGCCAGCAGCTTGATTGCGGGGAAAGAGACCCAGTACTTC
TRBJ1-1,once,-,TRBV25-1,CASSEGGHMNTEAFF,TGTGCCAGCAGTGAGGGAGGACATATGAACACTGAAGCTTTCTTT
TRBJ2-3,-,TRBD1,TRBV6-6,CASSPTEDRVGWDTQYF,TGTGCCAGCAGTCCGACGGAGGACAGGGTGGGTTGGGATACGCAGTATTTT
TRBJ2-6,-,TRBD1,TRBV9,CASSTTGGTGANVLTF,TGTGCCAGCAGCACGACAGGGGGGACTGGGGCCAACGTCCTGACTTTC
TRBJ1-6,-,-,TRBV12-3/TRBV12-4,CASSLLQASPLHF,TGTGCCAGCAGTTTACTACAGGCTTCACCCCTCCACTTT
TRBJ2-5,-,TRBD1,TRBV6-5,CATTGFETQYF,TGTGCCACGACAGGGTTTGAGACCCAGTACTTC
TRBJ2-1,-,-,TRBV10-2,CATRGSGYNEQFF,TGCGCCACTAGGGGGAGTGGATACAATGAGCAGTTCTTC
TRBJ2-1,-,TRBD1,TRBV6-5,CASSLGQSSYNEQFF,TGTGCCAGCAGCTTGGGACAGAGCTCCTACAATGAGCAGTTCTTC
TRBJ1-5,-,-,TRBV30,CAWSVLGAEPQHF,TGTGCCTGGAGTGTACTTGGGGCCGAACCCCAGCATTTT
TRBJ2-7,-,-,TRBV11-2,CASSPGAGATYEQYF,TGTGCCAGCAGCCCCGGGGCAGGGGCTACCTACGAGCAGTACTTC
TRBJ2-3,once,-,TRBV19,CATKEQGTSTDTQYF,TGTGCCACCAAGGAACAGGGGACTAGCACAGATACGCAGTATTTT
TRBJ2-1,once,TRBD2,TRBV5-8,CASSSSGTSGGAWEQFF,TGTGCCAGCAGCTCCTCCGGGACTAGCGGGGGGGCCTGGGAGCAGTTCTTC
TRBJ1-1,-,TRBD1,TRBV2,CASNIGTAREAFF,TGTGCCAGCAATATAGGGACAGCACGTGAAGCTTTCTTT
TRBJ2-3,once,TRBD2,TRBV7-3,CASSLTSPSGGSTDTQYF,TGTGCCAGCAGCTTAACGTCTCCATCGGGGGGGAGCACAGATACGCAGTATTTT
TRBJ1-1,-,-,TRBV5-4,CASRRTDTNTEAFF,TGTGCCAGCAGGCGGACAGATACGAACACTGAAGCTTTCTTT
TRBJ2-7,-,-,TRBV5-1,CASSFSERVPSYEQYF,TGCGCCAGCAGCTTCTCGGAGAGGGTACCATCCTACGAGCAGTACTTC